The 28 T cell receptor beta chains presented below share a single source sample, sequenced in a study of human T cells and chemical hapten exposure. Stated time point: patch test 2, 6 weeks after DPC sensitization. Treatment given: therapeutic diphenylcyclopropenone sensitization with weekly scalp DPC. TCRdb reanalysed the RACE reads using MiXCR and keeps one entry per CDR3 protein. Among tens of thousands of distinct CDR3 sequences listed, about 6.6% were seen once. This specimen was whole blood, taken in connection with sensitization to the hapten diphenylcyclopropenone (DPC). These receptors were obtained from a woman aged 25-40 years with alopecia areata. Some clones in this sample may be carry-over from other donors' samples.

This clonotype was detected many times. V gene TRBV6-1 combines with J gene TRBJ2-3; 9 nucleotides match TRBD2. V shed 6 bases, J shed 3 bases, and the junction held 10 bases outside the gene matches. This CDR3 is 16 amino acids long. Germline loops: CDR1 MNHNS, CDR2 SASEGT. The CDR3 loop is CASRETLAGKTDTQYF. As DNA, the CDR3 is TGTGCCAGCAGGGAAACCCTAGCGGGGAAGACAGATACGCAGTATTTT.

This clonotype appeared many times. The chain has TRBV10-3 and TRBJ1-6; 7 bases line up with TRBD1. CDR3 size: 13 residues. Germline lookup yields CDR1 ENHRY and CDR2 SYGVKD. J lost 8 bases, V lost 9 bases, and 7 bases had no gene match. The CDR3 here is CAIRQGGYSPLHF. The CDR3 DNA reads TGTGCCATTCGACAGGGCGGGTATTCACCCCTCCACTTT.

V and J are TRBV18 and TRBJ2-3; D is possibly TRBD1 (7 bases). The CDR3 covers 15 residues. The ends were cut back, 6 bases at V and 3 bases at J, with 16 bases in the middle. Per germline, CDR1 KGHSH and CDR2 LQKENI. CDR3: CASSPTTGRTDTQYF. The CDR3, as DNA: TGTGCCAGCTCCCCAACGACAGGGAGGACAGATACGCAGTATTTT. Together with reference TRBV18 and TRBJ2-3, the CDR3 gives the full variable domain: NAGVMQNPRHLVRRRGQEARLRCSPMKGHSHVYWYRQLPEEGLKFMVYLQKENIIDESGMPKERFSAEFPKEGPSILRIQQVVRGDSAAYFCASSPTTGRTDTQYFGPGTRLTVL.

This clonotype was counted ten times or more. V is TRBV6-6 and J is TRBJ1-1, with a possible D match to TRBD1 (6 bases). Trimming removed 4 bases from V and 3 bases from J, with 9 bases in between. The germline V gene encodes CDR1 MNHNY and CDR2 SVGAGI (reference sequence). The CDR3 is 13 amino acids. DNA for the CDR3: TGTGCCAGCAGTTCGGGGGCGGACACTGAAGCTTTCTTT. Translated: CASSSGADTEAFF.

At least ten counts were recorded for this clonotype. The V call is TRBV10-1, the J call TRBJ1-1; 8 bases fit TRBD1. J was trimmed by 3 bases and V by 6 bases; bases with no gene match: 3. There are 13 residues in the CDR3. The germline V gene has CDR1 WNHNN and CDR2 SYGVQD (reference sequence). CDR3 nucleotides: TGCGCCAGCAGGGAGACAGGGGACACTGAAGCTTTCTTT. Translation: CASRETGDTEAFF.

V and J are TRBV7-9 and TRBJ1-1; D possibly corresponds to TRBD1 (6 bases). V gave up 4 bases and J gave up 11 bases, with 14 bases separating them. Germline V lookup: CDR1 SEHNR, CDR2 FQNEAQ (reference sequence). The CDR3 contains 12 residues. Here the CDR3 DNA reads TGTGCCAGCAGCTCCAGGGGATTTGGGGCTTTCTTT. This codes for CASSSRGFGAFF.

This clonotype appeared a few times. CDR3 DNA: TGTGCCAGCAGCTTTGCGGGACAGGGGATAGTTGCAACTAATGAAAAACTGTTTTTT. It specifies CASSFAGQGIVATNEKLFF. The chain recombines TRBV7-3 with TRBJ1-4; 10 bases align to TRBD1. The CDR3 is 19 amino acids. Germline V gene lookup returns CDR1 SGHTA and CDR2 FQGTGA. Trimming removed 3 bases from V and 0 bases from J; junction bases left unmatched: 10.

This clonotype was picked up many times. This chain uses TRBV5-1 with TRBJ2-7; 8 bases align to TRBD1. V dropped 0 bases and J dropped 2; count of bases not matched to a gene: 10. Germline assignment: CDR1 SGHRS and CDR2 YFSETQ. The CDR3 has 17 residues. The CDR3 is CASSLGDRRSSAYEQYF. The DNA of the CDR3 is TGCGCCAGCAGCTTGGGGGACAGGCGTTCATCAGCCTACGAGCAGTACTTC.

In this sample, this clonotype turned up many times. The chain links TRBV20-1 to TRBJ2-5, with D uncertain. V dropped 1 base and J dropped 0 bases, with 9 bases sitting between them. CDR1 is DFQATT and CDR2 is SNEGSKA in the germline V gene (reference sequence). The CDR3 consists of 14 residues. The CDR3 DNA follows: TGCAGTGCTAGAGTGGGCCTGTACCAAGAGACCCAGTACTTC. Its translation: CSARVGLYQETQYF.

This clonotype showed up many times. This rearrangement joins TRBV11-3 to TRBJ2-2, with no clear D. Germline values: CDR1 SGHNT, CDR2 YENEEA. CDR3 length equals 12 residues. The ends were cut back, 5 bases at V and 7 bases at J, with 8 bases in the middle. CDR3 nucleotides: TGTGCCAGCAGCAGATCCGGCGGGGAGCTGTTTTTT. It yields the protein CASSRSGGELFF.

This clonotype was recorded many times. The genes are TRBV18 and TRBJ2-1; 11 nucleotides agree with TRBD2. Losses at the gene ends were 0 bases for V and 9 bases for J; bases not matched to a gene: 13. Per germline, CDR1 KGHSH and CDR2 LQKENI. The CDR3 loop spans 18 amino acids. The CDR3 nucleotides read TGTGCCAGCTCACCACCCCTAGCGGGGGGTTTTGGACCCGGTGAGCAGTTCTTC. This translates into CASSPPLAGGFGPGEQFF.

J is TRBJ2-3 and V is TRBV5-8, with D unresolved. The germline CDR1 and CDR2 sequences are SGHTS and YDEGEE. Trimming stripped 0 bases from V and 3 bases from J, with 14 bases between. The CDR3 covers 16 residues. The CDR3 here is CASSLARTMDTDTQYF. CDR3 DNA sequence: TGTGCCAGCAGCTTGGCTCGGACGATGGATACAGATACGCAGTATTTT.

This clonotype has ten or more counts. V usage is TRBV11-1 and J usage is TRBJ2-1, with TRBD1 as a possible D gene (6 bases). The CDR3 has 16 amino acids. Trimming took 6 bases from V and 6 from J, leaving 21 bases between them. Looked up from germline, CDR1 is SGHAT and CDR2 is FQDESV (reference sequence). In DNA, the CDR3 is TGTGCCAGCAGTTGGGGGCCCCAGGGAGACGGCAATGAGCAGTTCTTC. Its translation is CASSWGPQGDGNEQFF. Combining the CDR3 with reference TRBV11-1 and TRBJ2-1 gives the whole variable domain EAEVAQSPRYKITEKSQAVAFWCDPISGHATLYWYRQILGQGPELLVQFQDESVVDDSQLPKDRFSAERLKGVDSTLKIQPAELGDSAMYLCASSWGPQGDGNEQFFGPGTRLTVL.

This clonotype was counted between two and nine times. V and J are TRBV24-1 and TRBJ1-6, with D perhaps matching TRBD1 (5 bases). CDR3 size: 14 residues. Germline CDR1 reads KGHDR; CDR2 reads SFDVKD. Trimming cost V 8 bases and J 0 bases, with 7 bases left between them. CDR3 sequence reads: CATTGSSYNSPLHF. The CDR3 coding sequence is TGTGCCACCACAGGGAGCTCCTATAATTCACCCCTCCACTTT.

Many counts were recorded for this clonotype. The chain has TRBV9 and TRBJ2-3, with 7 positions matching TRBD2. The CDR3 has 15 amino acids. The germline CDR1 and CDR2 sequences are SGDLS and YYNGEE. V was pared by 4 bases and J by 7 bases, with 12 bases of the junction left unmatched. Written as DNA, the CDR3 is TGTGCCAGCAGCCAGGCAGGCAGGAGCGGGAATACGCAGTATTTT. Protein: CASSQAGRSGNTQYF.

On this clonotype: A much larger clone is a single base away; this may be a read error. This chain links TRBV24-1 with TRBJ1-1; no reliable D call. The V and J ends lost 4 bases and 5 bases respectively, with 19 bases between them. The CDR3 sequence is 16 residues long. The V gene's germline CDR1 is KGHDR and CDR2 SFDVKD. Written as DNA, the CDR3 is TGTGCCACCAGTGAATCAAGACGGTTTATGTGGACTGAAGCTTTCTTT. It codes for CATSESRRFMWTEAFF.

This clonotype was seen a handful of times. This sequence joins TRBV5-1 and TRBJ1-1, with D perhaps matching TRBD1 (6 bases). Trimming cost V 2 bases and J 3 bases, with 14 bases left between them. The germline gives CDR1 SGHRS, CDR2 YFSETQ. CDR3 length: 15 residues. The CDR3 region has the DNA TGCGCCAGCAGCTTTGCCTGGGGGCGCGACACTGAAGCTTTCTTT. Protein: CASSFAWGRDTEAFF.

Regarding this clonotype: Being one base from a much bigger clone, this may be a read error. The CDR3 nucleotides read TGTGTCAGCAGCTTGCCCGCAGGGTACGGAAACACCATATATTTT. Its translation: CVSSLPAGYGNTIYF. This rearrangement joins TRBV5-4 to TRBJ1-3; maybe TRBD1 (5 bases). CDR3 size: 15 residues. The germline CDR1 and CDR2 sequences are SGHNT and YYREEE (reference sequence).

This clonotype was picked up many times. CDR3 coding DNA: TGTGCCAGCAGCTTAGGTCGACAGCACACTGAAGCTTTCTTT. The encoded protein is CASSLGRQHTEAFF. The V call is TRBV13, the J call TRBJ1-1, with D maybe TRBD1 (5 bases). CDR3 length: 14 amino acids. Trimming took off 0 bases at V and 3 bases at J, with 8 bases between the two ends. CDR1 and CDR2 from the germline V gene are PRHDT and FYEKMQ (reference sequence).

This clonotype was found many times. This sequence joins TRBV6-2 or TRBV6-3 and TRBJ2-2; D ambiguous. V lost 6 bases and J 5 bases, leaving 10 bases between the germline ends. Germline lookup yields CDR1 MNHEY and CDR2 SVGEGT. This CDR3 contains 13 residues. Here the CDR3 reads CASSWGWTGELFF. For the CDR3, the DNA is TGTGCCAGCAGCTGGGGATGGACCGGGGAGCTGTTTTTT.

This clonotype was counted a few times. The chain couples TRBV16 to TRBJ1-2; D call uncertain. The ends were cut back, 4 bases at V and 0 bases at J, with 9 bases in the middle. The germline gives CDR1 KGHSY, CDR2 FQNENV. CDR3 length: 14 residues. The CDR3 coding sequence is TGTGCCAGCAGCCCCTGGTTATCTAACTATGGCTACACCTTC. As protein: CASSPWLSNYGYTF.

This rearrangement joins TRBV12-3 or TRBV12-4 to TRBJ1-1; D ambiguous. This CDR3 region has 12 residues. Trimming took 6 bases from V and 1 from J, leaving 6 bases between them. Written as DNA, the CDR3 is TGTGCCAGCAGCCAGAGGAACACTGAAGCTTTCTTT. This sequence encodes CASSQRNTEAFF.

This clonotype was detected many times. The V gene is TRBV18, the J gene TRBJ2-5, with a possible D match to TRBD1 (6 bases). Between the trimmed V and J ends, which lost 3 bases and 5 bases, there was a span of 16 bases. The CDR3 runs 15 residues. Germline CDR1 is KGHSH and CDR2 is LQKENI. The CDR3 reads CASSPVRDIGETQYF. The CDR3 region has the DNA TGTGCCAGCTCACCGGTCCGGGACATTGGTGAGACCCAGTACTTC. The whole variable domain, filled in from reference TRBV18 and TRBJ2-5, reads NAGVMQNPRHLVRRRGQEARLRCSPMKGHSHVYWYRQLPEEGLKFMVYLQKENIIDESGMPKERFSAEFPKEGPSILRIQQVVRGDSAAYFCASSPVRDIGETQYFGPGTRLLVL.

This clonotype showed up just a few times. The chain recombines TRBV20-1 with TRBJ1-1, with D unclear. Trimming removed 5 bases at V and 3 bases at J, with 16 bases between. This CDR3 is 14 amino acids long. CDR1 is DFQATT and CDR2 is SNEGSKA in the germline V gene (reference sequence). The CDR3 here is CSAARQGGYTEAFF. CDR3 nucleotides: TGCAGTGCTGCAAGGCAAGGAGGGTACACTGAAGCTTTCTTT.

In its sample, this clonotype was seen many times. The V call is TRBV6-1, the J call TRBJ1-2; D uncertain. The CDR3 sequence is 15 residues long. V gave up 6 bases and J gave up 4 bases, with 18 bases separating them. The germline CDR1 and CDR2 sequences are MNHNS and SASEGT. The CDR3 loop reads CASSVSPLAAYGYTF. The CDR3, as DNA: TGTGCCAGCAGCGTCAGTCCACTGGCTGCCTATGGCTACACCTTC.

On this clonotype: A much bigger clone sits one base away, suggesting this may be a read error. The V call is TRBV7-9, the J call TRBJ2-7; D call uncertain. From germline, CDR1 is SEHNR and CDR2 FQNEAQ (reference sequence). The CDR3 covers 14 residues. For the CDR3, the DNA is TGTGCCAACAGCCTACTGACGGCGACCTACGAGCAGTACTTC. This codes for CANSLLTATYEQYF.

The CDR3 region has the DNA TGCAGTGCTAGAGTACCCAGGATGGGAGATCGGGCTGAAGCTTTCTTT. It codes for CSARVPRMGDRAEAFF. V and J are TRBV20-1 and TRBJ1-1; D gene ambiguous. Trimming stripped 1 base from V and 6 bases from J, with 21 bases between. This CDR3 has 16 residues. Germline V gene lookup returns CDR1 DFQATT and CDR2 SNEGSKA (reference sequence).

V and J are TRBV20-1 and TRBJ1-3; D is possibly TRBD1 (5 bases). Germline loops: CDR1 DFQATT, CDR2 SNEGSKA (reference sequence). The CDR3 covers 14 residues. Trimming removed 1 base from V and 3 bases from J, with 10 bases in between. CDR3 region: CSARGGGNGNTIYF. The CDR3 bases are TGCAGTGCTAGAGGGGGGGGAAATGGAAACACCATATATTTT.